A selection of T cell receptor beta chains follows, all from one sample in a study of regulatory T cells in long-lasting Graves disease. TCRdb re-called the multiplex PCR reads through MiXCR, storing one row per CDR3 protein. The sample consists of roughly 420,000 distinct CDR3 sequences, about 15% of them appearing once. These data also featured in a second study, about T cells in Graves' hyperthyroidism and ophthalmopathy.

The sequenced sample was peripheral blood mononuclear cells (PBMCs), obtained at new diagnosis, from a patient treated with antithyroid drugs. The receptors stem from a woman aged 25 to 39 with Graves disease. CDR3s include the opening cysteine and the closing phenylalanine or tryptophan. Each record gives: J gene, clone size, V gene, D gene, CDR3 protein, CDR3 DNA. A D gene is named only where the DNA matches it firmly. The size of a clone is reported for some rows only, either as once, few or many, or as a class for expanded clones.

TRBJ2-1 many TRBV12-3/TRBV12-4 TRBD2 CASSPLAGASYNEQFF TGTGCCAGCAGTCCGCTAGCGGGCGCCTCCTACAATGAGCAGTTCTTC
TRBJ1-1 many TRBV5-1 . CASSLDGWNTEAFF TGCGCCAGCAGCTTGGATGGGTGGAACACTGAAGCTTTCTTT
TRBJ2-7 . TRBV28 TRBD1 CASGNLGQWAGQYF TGTGCCAGCGGTAACTTGGGACAGTGGGCCGGGCAGTACTTC
TRBJ1-1 many TRBV6-5 . CASSYSGPLNTEAFF TGTGCCAGCAGTTACAGCGGGCCGCTGAACACTGAAGCTTTCTTT
TRBJ2-1 many TRBV24-1 . CATSDLGTSHSYNEQFF TGTGCCACCAGTGATTTGGGGACTTCTCACTCCTACAATGAGCAGTTCTTC
TRBJ1-1 few TRBV14 . CASSPVGSEAFF TGTGCCAGCAGCCCGGTTGGCAGTGAAGCTTTCTTT
TRBJ1-1 . TRBV6-1 . CASSEENMNTEAFF TGTGCCAGCAGTGAAGAGAACATGAACACTGAAGCTTTCTTT
TRBJ2-1 many TRBV6-2/TRBV6-3 TRBD2 CASSSGTSGHNEQFF TGTGCCAGCAGTTCCGGGACTAGCGGACACAATGAGCAGTTCTTC
TRBJ2-7 . TRBV12-3/TRBV12-4 TRBD2 CASSFGTSGEQYF TGTGCCAGCAGTTTTGGGACTAGCGGAGAGCAGTACTTC
TRBJ2-1 many TRBV2 TRBD2 CATSGVAGANEQFF TGTGCCACCTCTGGGGTAGCGGGAGCTAATGAGCAGTTCTTC
TRBJ1-1 many TRBV6-9 . CASSYLSSAFF TGTGCCAGCAGTTACTTGTCGAGCGCTTTCTTT
TRBJ1-1 many TRBV3-1 . CASCNKGMNTEAFF TGTGCCAGCTGTAACAAGGGAATGAACACTGAAGCTTTCTTT
TRBJ2-5 many TRBV11-1 . CASSFGIQETQYF TGTGCCAGCAGCTTTGGGATACAAGAGACCCAGTACTTC
TRBJ2-6 . TRBV30 . CAWSSGSGANVLTF TGTGCCTGGAGTTCTGGCTCTGGGGCCAACGTCCTGACTTTC
TRBJ2-6 once TRBV30 . CAWSVAGNGANVLTF TGTGCCTGGAGTGTGGCAGGGAACGGGGCCAACGTCCTGACTTTC